A selection of T cell receptor beta chains follows, all from one sample in a study of beta chain features in type 1 diabetes. TCRdb's copy holds only in-frame clones and misses some; the assay was immunoSEQ multiplex PCR. The profile shows hundreds of thousands of clones, less than 15% of them singletons. Specimen: central memory CD4+ T cells from blood. These receptors all stem from a man aged 25-45 years in good health. CDR3s include the opening cysteine and the closing phenylalanine or tryptophan.

v_gene | CDR3aa
TRBV7-7 | CASSTLAANEQFF
TRBV4-3 | CASSREKDANYGYTF
TRBV5-1 | CASSLGGKTDTQYF
TRBV5-4 | CASSQESPGQGSETQYF
TRBV19 | CASSIVGVGQPQHF
TRBV13 | CASSLGTGTYGYTF
TRBV4-1 | CASSQEGSDRLNQPQHF
TRBV10-3 | CAISLQGSNSPLHF
TRBV7-9 | CASSLDYEGGYTF
TRBV9 | CASSVHAESNQPQHF
TRBV29-1 | CSVDRVLGNEQFF
TRBV4-2 | CASSHPGQGGTEAFF
TRBV7-9 | CASSLEAGTVGPQHF
TRBV5-1 | CASSLDFGRDEQYF
TRBV6-6 | CASSRQGSNSYGYTF
TRBV7-9 | CASSPRQAGELFF
TRBV19 | CASSIEPTGVHEQYF